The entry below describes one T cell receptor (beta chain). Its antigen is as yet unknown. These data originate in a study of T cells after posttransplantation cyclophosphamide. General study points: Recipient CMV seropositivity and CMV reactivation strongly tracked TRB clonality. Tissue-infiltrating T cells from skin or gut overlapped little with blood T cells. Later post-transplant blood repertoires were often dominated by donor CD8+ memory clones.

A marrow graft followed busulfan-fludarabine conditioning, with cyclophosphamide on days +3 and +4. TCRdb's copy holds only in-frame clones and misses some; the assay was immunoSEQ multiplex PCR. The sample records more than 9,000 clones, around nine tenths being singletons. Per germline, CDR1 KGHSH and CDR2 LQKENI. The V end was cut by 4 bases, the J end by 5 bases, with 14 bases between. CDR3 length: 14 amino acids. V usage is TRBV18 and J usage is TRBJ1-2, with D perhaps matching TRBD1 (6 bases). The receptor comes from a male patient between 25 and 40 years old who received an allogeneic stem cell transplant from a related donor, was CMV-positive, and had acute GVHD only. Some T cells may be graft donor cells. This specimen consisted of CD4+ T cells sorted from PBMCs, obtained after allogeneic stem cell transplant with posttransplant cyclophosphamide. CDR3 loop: CASSRQASRYGYTF. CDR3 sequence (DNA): TGTGCCAGCTCACGACAGGCCTCTCGGTATGGCTACACCTTC.